This T cell receptor (beta chain) was documented in a study of response to subunit inactivated influenza vaccine. Points from the study as a whole: T cells newly recruited by each seasonal influenza vaccination are few, the authors suggested.

V dropped 5 bases and J dropped 6 bases, with 13 bases sitting between them. Germline CDR1 and CDR2: MDHEN and SYDVKM. This CDR3 is 14 amino acids long. TCRdb itself ran the RT-PCR reads through MiXCR, one entry per CDR3 protein. The sample holds approximately 530,000 distinct CDR3 sequences, about 7.2% seen once. Regarding this clonotype: Antigen unknown.

Sequenced here: PBMCs from blood, sampled less than 25 months after vaccination. The chain is built from TRBV28 and TRBJ1-4; perhaps TRBD1 as D (6 bases). This TCR was sampled from a man between 50 and 70 years old who received an inactivated influenza vaccine. The CDR3 loop is CASSPPYRDEKLFF. CDR3 DNA sequence: TGTGCCAGCAGTCCCCCTTACAGGGATGAAAAACTGTTTTTT.